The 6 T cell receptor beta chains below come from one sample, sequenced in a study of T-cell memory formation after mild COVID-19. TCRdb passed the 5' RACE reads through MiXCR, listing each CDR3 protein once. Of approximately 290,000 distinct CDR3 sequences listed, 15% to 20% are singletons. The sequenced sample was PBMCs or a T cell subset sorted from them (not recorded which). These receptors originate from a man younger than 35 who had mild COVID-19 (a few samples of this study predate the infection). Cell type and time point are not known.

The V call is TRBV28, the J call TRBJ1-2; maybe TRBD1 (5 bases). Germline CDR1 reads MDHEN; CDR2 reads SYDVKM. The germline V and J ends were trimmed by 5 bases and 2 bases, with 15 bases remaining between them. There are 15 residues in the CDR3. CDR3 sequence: CASSPLPQGNYGYTF. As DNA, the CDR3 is TGTGCCAGCAGTCCCCTCCCGCAGGGCAACTATGGCTACACCTTC.

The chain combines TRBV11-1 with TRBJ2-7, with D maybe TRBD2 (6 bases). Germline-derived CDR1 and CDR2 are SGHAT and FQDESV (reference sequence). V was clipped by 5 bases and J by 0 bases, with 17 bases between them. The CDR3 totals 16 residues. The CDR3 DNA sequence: TGTGCCAGCAGCGACCGTGGAGGGAAGAGCTCCTACGAGCAGTACTTC. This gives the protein CASSDRGGKSSYEQYF. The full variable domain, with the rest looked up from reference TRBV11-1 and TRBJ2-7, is EAEVAQSPRYKITEKSQAVAFWCDPISGHATLYWYRQILGQGPELLVQFQDESVVDDSQLPKDRFSAERLKGVDSTLKIQPAELGDSAMYLCASSDRGGKSSYEQYFGPGTRLTVT.

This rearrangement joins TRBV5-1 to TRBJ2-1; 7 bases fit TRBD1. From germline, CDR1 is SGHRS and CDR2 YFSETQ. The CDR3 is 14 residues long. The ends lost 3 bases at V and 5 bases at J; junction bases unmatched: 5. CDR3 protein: CASSWSGQDNEQFF. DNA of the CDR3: TGCGCCAGCAGCTGGTCCGGACAGGACAATGAGCAGTTCTTC.

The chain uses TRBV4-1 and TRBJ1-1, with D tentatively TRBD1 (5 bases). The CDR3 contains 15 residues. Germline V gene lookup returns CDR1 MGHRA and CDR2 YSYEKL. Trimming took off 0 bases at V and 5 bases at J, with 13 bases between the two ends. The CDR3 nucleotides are TGCGCCAGCAGCCAAGATTCGGGGGGGTGGACTGAAGCTTTCTTT. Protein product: CASSQDSGGWTEAFF.

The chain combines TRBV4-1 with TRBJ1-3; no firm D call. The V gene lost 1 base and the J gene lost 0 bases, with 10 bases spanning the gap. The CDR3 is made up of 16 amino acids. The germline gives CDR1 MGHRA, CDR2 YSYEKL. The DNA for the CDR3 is TGCGCCAGCAGCCAAGGAAGTGCCAGCTCTGGAAACACCATATATTTT. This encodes CASSQGSASSGNTIYF.

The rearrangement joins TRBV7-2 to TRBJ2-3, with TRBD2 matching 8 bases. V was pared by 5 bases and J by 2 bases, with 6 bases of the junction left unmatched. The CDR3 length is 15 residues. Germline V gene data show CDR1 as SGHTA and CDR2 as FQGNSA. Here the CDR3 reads CASSARRGATDTQYF. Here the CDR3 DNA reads TGTGCCAGCAGCGCCCGGCGGGGGGCCACAGATACGCAGTATTTT.